These 31 T cell receptor beta chains were sequenced from one sample in a study of shared clonotypes between healthy human individuals. CD8 cells regarded as naive lacked CD45RO, were positively chosen for CCR7, and omitted terminally differentiated effector memory CD45RA+ cells. TCRdb keeps only in-frame clones here, not all; method: immunoSEQ multiplex PCR. Of approximately 1.9 million clones listed, around 93% are singletons. Sequenced material: naive CD8+ T cells from PBMCs. These receptors all stem from a man aged 18 to 30 in good health. Some clones in this sample may be carry-over from other donors' samples.

The V gene is TRBV7-9, the J gene TRBJ2-1; D not resolved. The CDR3 covers 16 residues. The V gene lost 5 bases and the J gene lost 3 bases, with 17 bases spanning the gap. Germline CDR1 SEHNR, CDR2 FQNEAQ (reference sequence). CDR3 protein: CASSQGRFIRYNEQFF. CDR3 DNA sequence: TGTGCCAGCAGCCAAGGGCGATTTATCCGCTACAATGAGCAGTTCTTC.

J is TRBJ2-7 and V is TRBV4-1; D perhaps matches TRBD1 (5 bases). CDR1 MGHRA and CDR2 YSYEKL come from the germline V gene. This CDR3 is built from 11 residues. V lost 4 bases to trimming and J lost 7 bases, with 8 bases between them. The CDR3 sequence is CASSPGHEQYF. The CDR3, as DNA: TGCGCCAGCAGCCCCGGACATGAGCAGTACTTC.

V gene TRBV28 combines with J gene TRBJ1-1; D might be TRBD1 (6 bases). Trimming removed 5 bases at V and 4 bases at J, with 14 bases between. The CDR3 is made up of 14 amino acids. CDR1 MDHEN and CDR2 SYDVKM come from the germline V gene. CDR3 residues: CASSPDPGVTEAFF. Here the CDR3 DNA reads TGTGCCAGCAGTCCCGATCCAGGGGTCACTGAAGCTTTCTTT.

This chain connects TRBV7-2 to TRBJ2-2, with D perhaps TRBD2 (6 bases). The germline gives CDR1 SGHTA, CDR2 FQGNSA. The CDR3 is made up of 18 amino acids. V was clipped by 2 bases and J by 2 bases, with 18 bases between them. This CDR3 is CASSLYGSGLGNTGELFF. CDR3 DNA sequence: TGTGCCAGCAGCTTATATGGGTCGGGACTGGGTAACACCGGGGAGCTGTTTTTT.

This clone was detected once. The sample has other DNA sequences that encode this CDR3 too. The J gene is TRBJ2-1, the V gene TRBV27; D uncertain. The V and J ends lost 1 base and 0 bases respectively, with 10 bases between them. Germline CDR1 and CDR2: MNHEY and SMNVEV (reference sequence). The CDR3 length is 16 residues. CDR3 coding DNA: TGTGCCAGCAGTTTATTGGGCTTCAGCTCCTACAATGAGCAGTTCTTC. Its translation: CASSLLGFSSYNEQFF.

The genes are TRBV7-9 and TRBJ2-5; D is possibly TRBD1 (5 bases). Germline CDR1 is SEHNR and CDR2 is FQNEAQ (reference sequence). The CDR3 runs to 15 residues. V was shortened by 5 bases and J by 5 bases, with 18 bases between the two germline ends. CDR3 nucleotide sequence: TGTGCCAGCAGCCAAGATCGGAGAAGGGGCGAGACCCAGTACTTC. Its protein is CASSQDRRRGETQYF.

J is TRBJ2-3 and V is TRBV28; D remains ambiguous. The CDR3 spans 15 residues. Between the trimmed V and J ends, which lost 3 bases and 6 bases, there was a span of 16 bases. Germline CDR1 MDHEN, CDR2 SYDVKM. CDR3 nucleotides: TGTGCCAGCAGTTTTCTTTTAACAGCTTCCGATACGCAGTATTTT. This gives the protein CASSFLLTASDTQYF.

This CDR3 is CASSRPGTGGELGGNSNQPQHF. DNA of the CDR3: TGTGCCAGCAGCCGACCTGGGACAGGGGGCGAACTAGGGGGTAATAGCAATCAGCCCCAGCATTTT. The rearrangement joins TRBV7-8 to TRBJ1-5; TRBD1 matches at 12 bases. CDR1 SGHVS and CDR2 FQNEAQ come from the germline V gene. The ends lost 5 bases at V and 0 bases at J; junction bases unmatched: 20. The CDR3 has 22 amino acids.

The rearrangement uses TRBV11-2 and TRBJ2-1; no clear D gene. The germline V gene encodes CDR1 SGHAT and CDR2 FQNNGV. The CDR3 totals 17 residues. V was clipped by 0 bases and J by 5 bases, with 17 bases between them. CDR3 amino acids: CASSLDPGERWDNEQFF. DNA of the CDR3: TGTGCCAGCAGCTTAGATCCCGGAGAAAGGTGGGACAATGAGCAGTTCTTC.

This chain links TRBV7-9 with TRBJ2-2, with 14 bases lining up with TRBD2. J gave up 5 bases and V 5 bases, and 4 bases lay outside the gene matches. This CDR3 is built from 16 residues. CDR1 SEHNR and CDR2 FQNEAQ come from the germline V gene (reference sequence). This chain's CDR3 is CASSKGLAGVTGELFF. The CDR3 DNA reads TGTGCCAGCAGCAAGGGACTAGCGGGGGTAACCGGGGAGCTGTTTTTT.

As regards this clone: This sample includes further DNA sequences coding for the same CDR3. The chain carries TRBV19 and TRBJ2-7; 10 bases map to TRBD1. J gave up 4 bases and V 5 bases, and 5 bases lay outside the gene matches. This CDR3 is built from 14 residues. From germline, CDR1 is LNHDA and CDR2 SQIVND (reference sequence). The CDR3 bases are TGTGCCAGTAGTTTCGGGGACAGGGGTTACGAGCAGTACTTC. Encoded protein: CASSFGDRGYEQYF.

The V and J genes are TRBV30 and TRBJ2-1, with D perhaps being TRBD1 or TRBD2 (6 bases each). Germline loops: CDR1 GTSNPN, CDR2 SVGIG (reference sequence). V lost 2 bases and J 7 bases, leaving 12 bases between the germline ends. This CDR3 is 13 amino acids long. This CDR3 is CAWSWGAGNEQFF. CDR3 in DNA: TGTGCCTGGAGTTGGGGGGCGGGTAATGAGCAGTTCTTC.

The gene calls are TRBV4-1 and TRBJ2-3; maybe TRBD2 (6 bases). This CDR3 contains 14 residues. Germline CDR1 is MGHRA and CDR2 is YSYEKL. V shed 2 bases and J shed 4 bases, with 10 bases lying between them. The CDR3 nucleotides are TGCGCCAGCAGCCAATATGCGGGGTCAGATACGCAGTATTTT. Its translation: CASSQYAGSDTQYF.

V usage is TRBV27 and J usage is TRBJ2-1; TRBD2 aligns across 8 bases. The V gene's germline CDR1 is MNHEY and CDR2 SMNVEV (reference sequence). This CDR3 is built from 14 residues. V was pared by 1 base and J by 9 bases, with 5 bases of the junction left unmatched. The CDR3 spells CASSLLLAEGEQFF. The CDR3, as DNA: TGTGCCAGCAGTTTATTACTAGCGGAGGGTGAGCAGTTCTTC.

The chain recombines TRBV9 with TRBJ2-1; D perhaps matches TRBD1 (6 bases). Per germline, CDR1 SGDLS and CDR2 YYNGEE. The V end lost 3 bases, the J end lost 10 bases, and 14 bases lay between the germline ends. This CDR3 spans 13 amino acids. The CDR3 DNA sequence: TGTGCCAGCAGCGCCTCAGGGGTGGCGGAGCAGTTCTTC. As protein: CASSASGVAEQFF. Full variable domain (missing parts from reference TRBV9 and TRBJ2-1): DSGVTQTPKHLITATGQRVTLRCSPRSGDLSVYWYQQSLDQGLQFLIQYYNGEERAKGNILERFSAQQFPDLHSELNLSSLELGDSALYFCASSASGVAEQFFGPGTRLTVL.

Of note for this clone: At the DNA level, this CDR3 is encoded by other sequences in the same sample as well. In DNA form, the CDR3 reads TGTGCCAGCAGTGAAAGCGGGAGCTCCTACGAGCAGTACTTC. Translating it yields CASSESGSSYEQYF. The chain links TRBV2 to TRBJ2-7; 8 nucleotides match TRBD2. The CDR3 is made up of 14 amino acids. Per the germline V gene, CDR1 is SNHLY and CDR2 is FYNNEI. Trimming at V came to 2 bases and at J to 0 bases, leaving 0 bases not matched to a gene.

The chain has TRBV21-1 and TRBJ2-1; the D segment call TRBD2 is taken from the table without a DNA check. TRBV21-1 is shown as a pseudogene. This CDR3 has 16 amino acids. In DNA form, the CDR3 reads TGTGCCAGCAGCAAAGACGAGCGGGAGGTTATTAATGAGCAGTTCTTC. The encoded protein is CASSKDEREVINEQFF.

The chain recombines TRBV6-5 with TRBJ2-3, with unresolved D. The CDR3 has 13 amino acids. Per the germline V gene, CDR1 is MNHEY and CDR2 is SVGAGI. V dropped 5 bases and J dropped 2 bases, with 8 bases sitting between them. The chain's CDR3 is CASSGSATDTQYF. CDR3 DNA sequence: TGTGCCAGCAGTGGCAGCGCCACAGATACGCAGTATTTT.

This sequence joins TRBV5-6 and TRBJ2-1; 8 bases match TRBD2. The V gene's germline CDR1 is SGHDT and CDR2 YYEEEE. There are 16 residues in the CDR3. V lost 3 bases, J lost 5 bases, and 10 bases stayed unmatched. CDR3 protein: CASSWPMGGRNNEQFF. CDR3 sequence (DNA): TGTGCCAGCAGCTGGCCCATGGGCGGGAGGAACAATGAGCAGTTCTTC. Looking up the rest from reference TRBV5-6 and TRBJ2-1 gives the full variable domain: DAGVTQSPTHLIKTRGQQVTLRCSPKSGHDTVSWYQQALGQGPQFIFQYYEEEERQRGNFPDRFSGHQFPNYSSELNVNALLLGDSALYLCASSWPMGGRNNEQFFGPGTRLTVL.

The chain employs TRBV25-1 and TRBJ2-2, with 7 bases lining up with TRBD2. V was clipped by 6 bases and J by 8 bases; unmatched bases: 15. CDR1 MGHDK and CDR2 SYGVNS come from the germline V gene. The CDR3 consists of 16 residues. CDR3 in DNA: TGTGCCAGCAGCCCTGGGGGGGGTTTCTATTCTGGGGAGCTGTTTTTT. Amino acids: CASSPGGGFYSGELFF. The full variable domain, completed using reference TRBV25-1 and TRBJ2-2, is EADIYQTPRYLVIGTGKKITLECSQTMGHDKMYWYQQDPGMELHLIHYSYGVNSTEKGDLSSESTVSRIRTEHFPLTLESARPSHTSQYLCASSPGGGFYSGELFFGEGSRLTVL.

The chain carries TRBV14 and TRBJ1-2, with D hard to call. CDR3 length: 15 residues. CDR1 and CDR2 (germline): SGHDN, FVKESK. The V and J ends lost 7 bases and 4 bases respectively, with 19 bases between them. In DNA, the CDR3 is TGTGCCAGCAAAGCCCATGGGAAGGCTAGCTATGGCTACACCTTC. This encodes CASKAHGKASYGYTF.

The CDR3 DNA reads as TGTGCCAGCAGCTTCTTTGCGGGAACCGGGGAGCAGTTCTTC. This encodes CASSFFAGTGEQFF. J is TRBJ2-1 and V is TRBV7-6, with D perhaps matching TRBD2 (6 bases). V gave up 3 bases and J gave up 10 bases, with 16 bases separating them. The CDR3 sequence is 14 residues long. Germline CDR1 is SGHVS and CDR2 is FNYEAQ.

V usage is TRBV7-3 and J usage is TRBJ2-7, with 9 bases lining up with TRBD2. Trimming removed 0 bases from V and 3 bases from J; junction bases left unmatched: 9. The length of the CDR3 is 17 residues. The germline V gene encodes CDR1 SGHTA and CDR2 FQGTGA. The CDR3 DNA reads TGTGCCAGCAGCTTAACTAGTAAGGTAGCGGGAGTCTACGAGCAGTACTTC. It yields the protein CASSLTSKVAGVYEQYF.

This clone showed up just once. This same CDR3 is encoded by further DNA sequences in the sample. The chain joins TRBV5-4 to TRBJ2-7; 7 positions match TRBD1. Germline V lookup: CDR1 SGHNT, CDR2 YYREEE (reference sequence). The CDR3 has 13 amino acids. J lost 5 bases, V lost 2 bases, and 4 bases had no gene match. Written as DNA, the CDR3 is TGTGCCAGCAGCTTAGACAGGGTTAACGAGCAGTACTTC. It encodes CASSLDRVNEQYF.

This clone was seen a single time. The rearrangement uses TRBV6-1 and TRBJ2-1, with TRBD1 identical over 8 bases. The junction had 5 bases not matched to a gene; V was cut back by 3 bases and J by 7 bases. CDR1 MNHNS and CDR2 SASEGT come from the germline V gene. The CDR3 covers 14 residues. The CDR3 region has the DNA TGTGCCAGCAGTGAGTTCAGGGGGCAGAATGAGCAGTTCTTC. Encoded protein: CASSEFRGQNEQFF.

The gene calls are TRBV6-5 and TRBJ2-3, with TRBD2 identical over 8 bases. The germline CDR1 and CDR2 sequences are MNHEY and SVGAGI. The CDR3 is 13 residues long. With 6 bases clipped from V and 4 bases from J, the junction kept 3 bases outside the gene matches. The CDR3 coding sequence is TGTGCCAGCAGCCGGGGGGGCGCAGATACGCAGTATTTT. Translating gives CASSRGGADTQYF.

This clone was seen a few times. Other DNA sequences in the sample encode the same CDR3. The chain links TRBV6-5 to TRBJ2-1, with D unclear. This CDR3 has 11 amino acids. The germline CDR1 and CDR2 sequences are MNHEY and SVGAGI. Trimming took 2 bases from V and 7 from J, leaving 3 bases between them. The CDR3 region has the DNA TGTGCCAGCAGTTACGGTAATGAGCAGTTCTTC. Translating it yields CASSYGNEQFF.

The rearrangement uses TRBV7-2 and TRBJ2-2, with 11 positions matching TRBD2. This CDR3 spans 15 amino acids. Germline assignment: CDR1 SGHTA and CDR2 FQGNSA. V lost 4 bases to trimming and J lost 3 bases; unmatched junction nucleotides: 1. This chain's CDR3 is CASSSLAGDTGELFF. CDR3 DNA: TGTGCCAGCAGCTCACTAGCGGGAGACACCGGGGAGCTGTTTTTT.

Comments on this clone: This CDR3 fails to terminate in the conserved phenylalanine or tryptophan, so it likely reflects a read error. This chain uses TRBV4-1 with TRBJ1-2; unclear D gene. V lost 0 bases, J lost 8 bases, and 10 bases lay in between. Germline CDR1 MGHRA, CDR2 YSYEKL. This CDR3 is built from 13 residues. The CDR3: CASSQDWAAGYTL. The CDR3 coding sequence is TGCGCCAGCAGCCAAGATTGGGCAGCGGGCTACACCCTC.

This chain uses TRBV29-1 with TRBJ2-7, with 12 bases aligning to TRBD2. Trimming removed 4 bases from V and 3 bases from J; junction bases left unmatched: 4. The germline gives CDR1 SQVTM, CDR2 ANQGSEA. This CDR3 is built from 14 residues. Here the CDR3 reads CSVGTSGKGYEQYF. CDR3 DNA sequence: TGCAGCGTTGGGACTAGCGGGAAGGGCTACGAGCAGTACTTC.

This chain uses TRBV6-1 with TRBJ2-2, with TRBD1 identical over 7 bases. In germline, CDR1 is MNHNS, CDR2 SASEGT. The CDR3 totals 13 residues. Trimming cost V 9 bases and J 4 bases; bases outside gene matches: 5. The CDR3 loop is CASRQGGTGELFF. For the CDR3, the DNA is TGTGCCAGTAGACAGGGCGGCACCGGGGAGCTGTTTTTT.